What follows are 2 T cell receptor beta chains derived from one specimen sequenced in a study of shared clonotypes between healthy human individuals. Measured with immunoSEQ multiplex PCR; TCRdb has only the in-frame clones, and not every one. The sample includes roughly 660,000 clones, around 91% seen only once; the top ten take 30% to 40%. The sequencing sample was made of memory CD8+ T cells from PBMCs. Stated subset: CD45RO+ cells pooled with CCR7-negative TemRA cells. The receptors stem from a man younger than 35 in good health. Some clones in this sample may be carry-over from other donors' samples.

The chain has TRBV5-1 and TRBJ2-5; D may correspond to TRBD1 or TRBD2 (5 bases each). The CDR3 contains 17 residues. V was clipped by 0 bases and J by 2 bases, with 17 bases between them. Germline CDR1 is SGHRS and CDR2 is YFSETQ. As DNA, the CDR3 is TGCGCCAGCAGCTTGGCATTTGGGACGGTTTATCAAGAGACCCAGTACTTC. This sequence encodes CASSLAFGTVYQETQYF.

V gene TRBV5-1 combines with J gene TRBJ1-3, with TRBD1 as a possible D gene (5 bases). This CDR3 is built from 16 residues. Germline V lookup: CDR1 SGHRS, CDR2 YFSETQ. With 0 bases removed from V and 2 bases from J, the gap between germline ends came to 12 bases. CDR3 sequence: CASSLEGREPGNTIYF. CDR3 nucleotide sequence: TGCGCCAGCAGCTTGGAGGGGCGGGAACCTGGAAACACCATATATTTT.